A single TCR beta chain is shown here with its context. This clone occurred once. The antigen this receptor binds is unknown. No much larger clone exists at a distance of one base, and base qualities are not known. The cohort consisted of more than 650 healthy bone marrow donors. All cohort members were sampled while nominally healthy, although unrecorded immune exposures were likely present. The donor was CMV seronegative and belonged to the group of 352 seronegative cohort members. A peripheral blood sample was provided by each donor, and peripheral blood mononuclear cells were used for TCR beta sequencing. Genomic DNA extraction from the blood cell samples was performed with the Qiagen DNeasy Blood Extraction Kit. This sample was taken from a study of cytomegalovirus exposure and HLA in healthy donors (dated by TCRdb to about 2017). A note on the overall study: In an earlier analysis of roughly 500 of the donors, about 260 Gb of sequence data and some 120 million unique TCR beta sequences from about 190 million T cells were reported. The study used immunosequencing to profile the T cell repertoires of 666 subjects and linked those repertoires to cytomegalovirus serostatus. An earlier analysis of approximately 640 of the donors applied high-throughput TCR beta sequencing to assess whether each TCR beta V gene segment acted as functional or pseudogenic. Both class I and class II loci were covered by HLA typing, at four-digit resolution. Every discovery cohort repertoire had been produced on one sequencing platform. The study combined high-throughput TCR immunosequencing, statistical association of individual TCRs with disease status, and machine learning to predict cytomegalovirus infection status. Donor age, sex, ethnicity and CMV serostatus were collected together with the repertoire data. The study aimed to test whether cataloging public T cell receptors could reveal signatures of past pathogen exposure. In addition to the first cohort of around 670 subjects, a separate validation cohort of approximately 120 different subjects was used. In a later analysis, previously published TCR beta repertoires from several hundred donors were re-analyzed and high-resolution HLA genotyping was added so that TCR occurrence patterns could be studied. Of the roughly 400 genotyped donors, more than 75% were placed in the genetic ancestry cluster associated with self-reported Caucasian donors. Roughly 300 gigabases of sequencing data and 91 million or so unique TCR sequences made up an early release that covered under 750 HLA-typed donors. Because of strong linkage in the cohort, a few DR-DQ haplotypes were treated as single units for association and clustering. Rather than drawing on any new phenotypic data, the later analysis identified candidate immune exposures from TCR beta sequences and the way those sequences occurred across donors. Among about 390 genotyped donors of the cohort, an average of roughly 240,000 unique TCR beta nucleotide sequences were sequenced per donor, about a sixth of them non-productive. Genome-wide SNP genotypes for about three fifths of the roughly 670 donors were used in a later genetic analysis, which treated that subset as a discovery cohort. The number of donors typed differed by locus, with 629-630 for A, B, C, DRB1 and DQB1, around 500 for DQA1, under 610 for DPA1, and over 400 for DPB1. Overall results and qualifications from the work: Sequencing depth was assumed to be roughly uniform across donors in the presence/absence analyses, though that assumption may not hold. Most TCR sequences were observed very rarely across donors, whereas some public TCRs were present in many individuals. In a later analysis, TCR association rates were found to vary across HLA loci, with the most associated TCRs seen for DRB1 alleles and the fewest for HLA-C alleles. A few of the identified cytomegalovirus-associated TCR beta chains were confirmed in vitro to be specific for cytomegalovirus antigens. Because counts were too low, roughly 17 rarely observed V segments, including chromosome 9 orphons, were left out of the earlier analysis of some 640 of the donors. Correlated functional status among segregating V segments might reflect linkage disequilibrium, but an unknown experimental factor could not be ruled out. Most CMV-associated TCR beta chains appeared to be HLA-restricted in a later analysis, and the HLA associations seemed to be driven largely by CMV exposure. In a later analysis, some 18,000 TCR beta sequences were associated with specific HLA alleles at a false discovery rate of 0.05. Compared with equally common non-associated chains, HLA-associated TCR beta chains in a later analysis were more clonally expanded and had lower generation probabilities. Strong co-occurrence of HLA alleles, especially DR and DQ, made assigning TCR associations to individual alleles difficult. A later analysis reported that several top co-occurrence clusters appeared linked to parvovirus B19, influenza, CMV and Epstein-Barr virus. Only TCR beta chains were sequenced in this cohort, and the absence of alpha or paired-chain data limited detectable features. It was suggested by the authors that the approach could potentially be generalized to other disease states and immunological phenotypes. In an earlier analysis of under 600 of the donors, most TCR beta V segments were observed in productive rearrangements about 90% or about 30% of the time, broadly matching IMGT annotations. A further reported finding was that TCR beta sequences accurately predicted the HLA-A and HLA-B alleles for most subjects in the first cohort. In a later genetic analysis, a missense DCLRE1C variant was associated with V-gene and J-gene trimming of TCR beta chains, and the association was replicated in an independent cohort. The classifier was reported to diagnose cytomegalovirus status with high specificity and sensitivity in both the original and validation cohorts. CMV serostatus was the only immune exposure information available for the cohort. Because HLA typing was unavailable for some donors at each locus, only the typed subset was used in association tests. A cluster of highly shared sequence variants was judged likely to be a technical artifact of the sequencing pipeline. In the study, approximately 150 TCR beta chains were listed as associated with cytomegalovirus. In a later genetic analysis, fewer N-insertions in productive TCRs were reported among donors in an Asian-associated ancestry cluster than the approximately 710-donor mean.

Library preparation used the immunoSEQ multiplex PCR assay. The multiplex PCR relied on a mix of 60 forward primers for TCR Vbeta segments and 13 reverse primers for TCR Jbeta segments. Amplification of the CDR3 region of rearranged TCR beta genes was performed with a multiplex PCR assay on genomic DNA. On the Illumina HiSeq System, the amplified TCR beta libraries were sequenced as 87-base-pair reads. In the original analysis: Across the 500 to 850 repertoires, a later analysis counted some 80 million unique TCR beta chains, some 11 million of which were shared by at least two donors. Raw reads were error-corrected and collapsed into unique sequences with a nearest-neighbor algorithm that merged closely related sequences to remove PCR and sequencing errors. V, D and J gene segments were assigned by aligning CDR3 sequences to IMGT reference sequences. For a sequence to be retained, a match of at least six nucleotides to both a V gene segment and a J gene segment was required. Rearrangements were classified as productive when the CDR3 lacked stop codons and remained in frame with V and J, and all other rearrangements were classified as non-productive. CDR3 was defined by IMGT convention, running from the second conserved V-encoded cysteine to the conserved J-encoded phenylalanine. The earlier analysis of about 620 of the donors excluded sequences that lacked an unambiguous match to a single V gene segment. In an earlier analysis of approximately 550 of the donors, V segments were called functional above 56.7% productive rearrangements and were called segregating when the between-donor standard deviation exceeded 5%. To diagnose cytomegalovirus status from the catalog of TCR beta chain sequences, a statistical classification framework was built. In a later analysis, TCR nucleotide sequences were compared against IMGT/GENE-DB human TR gene sequences so that V and J genes could be assigned. Using the TCRdist pipeline, a later analysis assigned CDR3 sequences along with most-parsimonious VDJ recombination scenarios. In a later analysis, each TCR beta chain was defined by its CDR3 amino acid sequence together with its V-gene family, and reads lacking a unique V-gene family were excluded. In a later analysis, nearly 600 highly shared, low-generation-probability nucleotide sequences were removed to address suspected cross-contamination and a sequencing artifact. In a later analysis, a clonal expansion index for each public chain was calculated from normalized within-repertoire ranks of inferred template counts. Generation probabilities in a later analysis came from a VDJ recombination model fitted to out-of-frame rearrangements, and those results were checked against IGoR. In a later analysis, hypergeometric tests were used to score TCR-TCR, TCR-HLA and TCR-CMV co-occurrence, with a repertoire-size bias correction applied to TCR pairs. In a later analysis, false discovery rates were estimated by permuting HLA or CMV assignments 20 times. A later analysis grouped co-occurring TCRs with DBSCAN, adding TCRdist sequence similarity when clustering within HLA-allele-positive subsets. Co-occurrence clustering excluded repertoires with fewer than 30,000 or more than 120,000 public chains, plus five with anomalous nucleotide sharing. As stored in TCRdb, this immuneACCESS dataset retains in-frame rearrangements with V and J assigned. A fraction of the clones does not appear; measured against another copy, unresolved V genes explain less than half of the discrepancy, and the remainder lacks a known reason. V and J calls and clone size are those listed in that table; D and trimming were worked out from the DNA. The sample table holds more than 110,000 clones, of which 73% were seen once. Over 1% of the sample lies in the top ten.

The TCR sequence derives from a woman aged 40-49 years in good health and CMV-seronegative. The sample consisted of PBMCs.

The CDR3: CASSETGSRYDYGYTF. The nucleotide sequence reads as follows: TGTGCCAGCAGTGAGACAGGGTCTCGGTATGACTATGGCTACACCTTC. The chain couples TRBV28 to TRBJ1-2, with TRBD1 matching 7 junction bases. The germline V gene yields MDHEN for CDR1 and SYDVKM for CDR2. V lost 5 bases and J lost 3 bases, and the count of bases not matched to a germline gene is 12. The CDR3 measures 16 amino acids from cysteine to phenylalanine. Just the 48-base CDR3 DNA is kept, in frame starting at base 1.